One and the same sample provided the 14 T cell receptor beta chains below, sequenced in a study of T cells after posttransplantation cyclophosphamide. Some clones are missing from TCRdb's copy, which holds only in-frame ones; the method was immunoSEQ multiplex PCR. The profile covers tens of thousands of clones, none occurring a single time. The sequenced material came from PBMCs. The receptors here all came from a woman aged 60-75 years in good health, CMV-negative, and a related stem cell transplant donor.

This clone was counted at least ten times. This rearrangement joins TRBV4-1 to TRBJ2-7, with TRBD2 identical over 9 bases. CDR3 length: 15 amino acids. The germline V gene encodes CDR1 MGHRA and CDR2 YSYEKL. V dropped 4 bases and J dropped 4; count of bases not matched to a gene: 8. This CDR3 reads CASSPQRGDLYEQYV. The CDR3 DNA reads TGCGCCAGCAGCCCCCAGCGGGGGGATCTTTACGAGCAGTACGTC.

This clone appeared many times. V usage is TRBV7-9 and J usage is TRBJ2-5; TRBD2 matches at 9 bases. CDR1 and CDR2 from the germline V gene are SEHNR and FQNEAQ (reference sequence). Trimming removed 1 base from V and 1 base from J; junction bases left unmatched: 4. The CDR3 is 16 residues long. The CDR3 sequence is CASSLGLAGTQETQYF. CDR3 nucleotides: TGTGCCAGCAGCTTAGGGCTAGCGGGAACCCAAGAGACCCAGTACTTC.

This clone appeared many times. The rearrangement joins TRBV6-5 to TRBJ1-2; D gene unclear. V lost 6 bases and J lost 2, with 16 bases in between. Germline loops: CDR1 MNHEY, CDR2 SVGAGI. This CDR3 is built from 15 residues. CDR3 bases: TGTGCCAGCAGGCCCTGGGGAGGGAGGAACTATGGCTACACCTTC. This sequence encodes CASRPWGGRNYGYTF.

Many counts were recorded for this clone. CDR3 DNA sequence: TGCGCCAGCAGCCAAGATCAGTCGGGACTAGCGGTCAATGAGCAGTTCTTC. Amino acids: CASSQDQSGLAVNEQFF. The rearrangement uses TRBV4-3 and TRBJ2-1; 11 nucleotides align to TRBD2. Germline V gene data show CDR1 as LGHNA and CDR2 as YSLEER. There are 17 residues in the CDR3. The V segment lost 0 bases and the J segment 6 bases; nucleotides outside the gene matches: 7.

V and J are TRBV6-1 and TRBJ1-5; unclear D gene. CDR1 is MNHNS, CDR2 SASEGT, per germline. The V end lost 6 bases, the J end lost 5 bases, and 11 bases lay between the germline ends. CDR3 length equals 13 residues. CDR3 protein: CASSPGFYQPQHF. CDR3 nucleotides: TGTGCCAGCAGCCCCGGGTTTTATCAGCCCCAGCATTTT.

This clone showed up many times. The chain joins TRBV6-5 to TRBJ2-1; D unresolved. Germline V lookup: CDR1 MNHEY, CDR2 SVGAGI. V dropped 4 bases and J dropped 9 bases, with 13 bases sitting between them. The CDR3 consists of 13 residues. CDR3 nucleotides: TGTGCCAGCAGTTTCTACCCCGACTCTGAGCAGTTCTTC. Encoded protein: CASSFYPDSEQFF.

The chain uses TRBV9 and TRBJ2-1, with D perhaps TRBD2 (5 bases). CDR1 and CDR2 from the germline V gene are SGDLS and YYNGEE. Trimming removed 2 bases at V and 8 bases at J, with 17 bases between. The CDR3 sequence is 15 residues long. The CDR3 reads CASSVGYVGLDEQFF. The CDR3, as DNA: TGTGCCAGCAGCGTGGGGTACGTTGGACTTGATGAGCAGTTCTTC.

This clone was observed many times. The rearrangement links TRBV2 to TRBJ1-1, with a weak D call TRBD1 (5 bases). The CDR3 length is 11 residues. Trimming cost V 6 bases and J 7 bases, with 9 bases left between them. Germline CDR1 is SNHLY and CDR2 is FYNNEI. CDR3 bases: TGTGCCAGCAGGACAGCGTTTGAAGCTTTCTTT. Amino acids: CASRTAFEAFF.

The rearrangement links TRBV21-1 to TRBJ1-1; no check of the table's D call, TRBD1, against the DNA was made. TRBV21-1 is annotated as a pseudogene. The CDR3 is made up of 14 amino acids. The DNA for the CDR3 is TGTGCCAGCAGCATCGGACAGGGGGACGCTGAAGCTTTCTTT. Protein sequence: CASSIGQGDAEAFF.

This clone was observed a few times. CDR3 nucleotide sequence: TGTGCCAGCAGCTTAACCCTCCTAGCGGGAGACTCCTACAATGAGCAGTTCTTC. Protein: CASSLTLLAGDSYNEQFF. This chain uses TRBV7-3 with TRBJ2-1, with 10 bases identical to TRBD2. Losses at the gene ends were 0 bases for V and 0 bases for J; bases not matched to a gene: 5. The CDR3 sequence is 18 residues long. Looked up from germline, CDR1 is SGHTA and CDR2 is FQGTGA.

Ten or more counts support this clone. In nucleotides, the CDR3 is TGTGCCAGCAGCTTCGGGGAAGGCCTAGCTGTCTACAATGAGCAGTTCTTC. This encodes CASSFGEGLAVYNEQFF. This chain joins TRBV7-9 and TRBJ2-1, with D perhaps matching TRBD2 (5 bases). This CDR3 contains 17 residues. CDR1 and CDR2 (germline): SEHNR, FQNEAQ (reference sequence). V was trimmed by 3 bases and J by 3 bases, leaving 18 bases between them.

By share, this clone counts as medium-sized. The chain employs TRBV4-1 and TRBJ1-4, with 8 bases that match TRBD1. CDR1 and CDR2 (germline): MGHRA, YSYEKL. The CDR3 runs to 16 residues. The V gene end was trimmed by 4 bases and the J gene end by 6 bases; junction bases not matched to a gene: 10. This CDR3 is CASSPGTGISDEKLFF. The CDR3, as DNA: TGCGCCAGCAGCCCCGGGACAGGTATCTCGGATGAAAAACTGTTTTTT.

This clone was counted a few times. This rearrangement joins TRBV9 to TRBJ2-1; the D is unclear. The CDR3 length is 16 residues. Germline V gives CDR1 SGDLS, CDR2 YYNGEE. The V end was cut by 0 bases, the J end by 0 bases, with 10 bases between. CDR3 nucleotide sequence: TGTGCCAGCAGCGTAGAGGCTAGAAGCTCCTACAATGAGCAGTTCTTC. As protein: CASSVEARSSYNEQFF. The variable domain in full, with the rest retrieved from reference TRBV9 and TRBJ2-1, is DSGVTQTPKHLITATGQRVTLRCSPRSGDLSVYWYQQSLDQGLQFLIQYYNGEERAKGNILERFSAQQFPDLHSELNLSSLELGDSALYFCASSVEARSSYNEQFFGPGTRLTVL.

This clone was observed at least ten times. The rearrangement joins TRBV7-6 to TRBJ2-2; 7 nucleotides align to TRBD1. V lost 1 base, J lost 4 bases, and 3 bases stayed unmatched. The germline V gene has CDR1 SGHVS and CDR2 FNYEAQ. The length of the CDR3 is 15 residues. As DNA, the CDR3 is TGTGCCAGCAGCTTAGGCCAGGGGGTCACCGGGGAGCTGTTTTTT. Its protein product is CASSLGQGVTGELFF.